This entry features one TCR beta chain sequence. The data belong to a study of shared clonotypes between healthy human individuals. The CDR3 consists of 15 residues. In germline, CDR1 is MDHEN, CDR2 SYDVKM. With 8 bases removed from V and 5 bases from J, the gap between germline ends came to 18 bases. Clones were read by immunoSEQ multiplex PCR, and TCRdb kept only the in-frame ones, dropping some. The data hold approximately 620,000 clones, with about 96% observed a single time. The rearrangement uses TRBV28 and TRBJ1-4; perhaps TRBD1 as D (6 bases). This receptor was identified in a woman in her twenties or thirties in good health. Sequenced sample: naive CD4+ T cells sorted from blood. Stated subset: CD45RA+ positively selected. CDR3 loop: CASASRGQSNEKLFF. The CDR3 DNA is TGTGCCAGCGCGAGCCGAGGACAGTCAAATGAAAAACTGTTTTTT.